The T cell receptor (beta chain) described here comes from a study of cytomegalovirus exposure and HLA in healthy donors. Everyone who donated was a healthy bone marrow donor. The study ran its PCR with 60 Vbeta and 13 Jbeta primers. Only in-frame clones appear in the TCRdb table, and some are missing; sequencing was by immunoSEQ multiplex PCR. The data hold 80,000 to 100,000 clones, with 74% observed a single time. Study outcomes and limitations: The authors later found most CMV-associated TCR beta chains appeared HLA-restricted.

As for this clone: Its target is not known.

The receptor was derived from a man in his thirties or forties in good health and CMV-seropositive. Sequencing was carried out using PBMCs.

The CDR3 reads CASSLDGLAGGEQFF. As DNA, the CDR3 is TGCGCCAGCAGCTTGGATGGGCTAGCGGGGGGCGAGCAGTTCTTC. The V call is TRBV5-1, the J call TRBJ2-1, with TRBD2 identical over 11 bases. V lost 0 bases, J lost 10 bases, and 6 bases stayed unmatched. The CDR3 contains 15 residues. The V gene's germline CDR1 is SGHRS and CDR2 YFSETQ.